These 21 T cell receptor beta chains originate from one sample sequenced in a study of CD8 T cells in Susac syndrome. The RNA, roughly 0.5 to 1 ug, was put through reverse transcription using random hexamers. TCRdb analysed the immunoSEQ multiplex PCR reads with MiXCR anew, one entry per CDR3 protein. The sample yields 200,000 to 250,000 distinct CDR3 sequences, approximately 94% seen once. Source material: CD4+ T cells from PBMCs. These receptors were taken from a human donor with Susac syndrome.

This clonotype showed up just once. The chain employs TRBV6-1 and TRBJ1-2, with 7 bases fitting TRBD1. CDR1 is MNHNS, CDR2 SASEGT, per germline. CDR3 length: 13 amino acids. J lost 3 bases, V lost 6 bases, and 4 bases had no gene match. For the CDR3, the DNA is TGTGCCAGCAGCGACAGGGCGGACTATGGCTACACCTTC. This codes for CASSDRADYGYTF.

The DNA for the CDR3 is TGTGCCAGCAGTTCGACAGGGGACGGGACGTACGAGCAGTACTTC. Amino acids: CASSSTGDGTYEQYF. The chain links TRBV28 to TRBJ2-7; 8 bases fit TRBD1. The CDR3 is 15 amino acids. Per germline, CDR1 MDHEN and CDR2 SYDVKM. Trimming removed 4 bases from V and 4 bases from J; junction bases left unmatched: 9.

The chain has TRBV5-4 and TRBJ2-1, with TRBD1 matching 8 bases. V lost 4 bases to trimming and J lost 7 bases; unmatched junction nucleotides: 13. Per germline, CDR1 SGHNT and CDR2 YYREEE (reference sequence). The CDR3 spans 16 residues. CDR3 DNA sequence: TGTGCCAGCAGCGTAGACTTGGACAGGGACTTTAATGAGCAGTTCTTC. Protein sequence: CASSVDLDRDFNEQFF.

This chain joins TRBV20-1 and TRBJ1-6; D may be TRBD1 (5 bases). Trimming shortened V by 5 bases and J by 7 bases, and 15 bases separated the two germline ends. Germline assignment: CDR1 DFQATT and CDR2 SNEGSKA (reference sequence). The CDR3 contains 14 residues. CDR3 in amino acids: CSARGQGRNSPLHF. The CDR3 region has the DNA TGCAGTGCTCGAGGGCAGGGCAGAAATTCACCCCTCCACTTT.

The chain combines TRBV25-1 with TRBJ2-5, with a tentative D call TRBD2 (6 bases). The CDR3 runs 15 residues. Germline assignment: CDR1 MGHDK and CDR2 SYGVNS. Trimming stripped 1 base from V and 5 bases from J, with 14 bases between. The CDR3 is CASSESIGGGETQYF. In nucleotides, the CDR3 is TGTGCCAGCAGTGAATCTATCGGGGGTGGCGAGACCCAGTACTTC.

This clonotype has only one observation. V and J are TRBV29-1 and TRBJ1-2, with no clear D. V dropped 3 bases and J dropped 0 bases, with 8 bases sitting between them. Germline V gene data show CDR1 as SQVTM and CDR2 as ANQGSEA. CDR3 length equals 13 residues. CDR3 DNA: TGCAGCGTTGACAAACCACCTAACTATGGCTACACCTTC. Translated, it gives CSVDKPPNYGYTF.

Here the CDR3 DNA reads TGCAGCCTAGACAGGTCCGCCTACGAGCAGTACTTC. Translated: CSLDRSAYEQYF. V and J are TRBV20-1 and TRBJ2-7, with a weak D call TRBD1 (6 bases). The germline V gene encodes CDR1 DFQATT and CDR2 SNEGSKA (reference sequence). The CDR3 totals 12 residues.

V and J are TRBV20-1 and TRBJ2-3; 7 bases fit TRBD2. The CDR3 spans 15 residues. J was trimmed by 4 bases and V by 4 bases; bases with no gene match: 11. Germline V gives CDR1 DFQATT, CDR2 SNEGSKA (reference sequence). CDR3 protein: CSATSGLVLSDTQYF. CDR3 nucleotides: TGCAGTGCTACAAGCGGACTAGTACTTTCAGATACGCAGTATTTT.

V gene TRBV7-9 combines with J gene TRBJ1-4; D is ambiguous. The CDR3 totals 14 residues. Trimming took 5 bases from V and 5 from J, leaving 12 bases between them. The germline V gene has CDR1 SEHNR and CDR2 FQNEAQ (reference sequence). The CDR3 loop reads CASSPLVLNEKLFF. CDR3 bases: TGTGCCAGCAGCCCACTCGTACTCAATGAAAAACTGTTTTTT. Based on the CDR3 plus reference TRBV7-9 and TRBJ1-4, the full variable domain is DTGVSQNPRHKITKRGQNVTFRCDPISEHNRLYWYRQTLGQGPEFLTYFQNEAQLEKSRLLSDRFSAERPKGSFSTLEIQRTEQGDSAMYLCASSPLVLNEKLFFGSGTQLSVL.

The gene calls are TRBV20-1 and TRBJ2-4; no clear D. The CDR3 length is 14 residues. V lost 5 bases and J 0 bases, leaving 11 bases between the germline ends. CDR1 and CDR2 from the germline V gene are DFQATT and SNEGSKA (reference sequence). For the CDR3, the DNA is TGCAGTGCTCAACCTGAAGCAGCCAAAAACATTCAGTACTTC. Residues: CSAQPEAAKNIQYF.

CDR3 bases: TGCAGTGCCAGGAAACAGCCGAACACTGAAGCTTTCTTT. It translates to CSARKQPNTEAFF. V gene TRBV20-1 combines with J gene TRBJ1-1; D is undetermined. CDR3 length: 13 residues. Germline CDR1 DFQATT, CDR2 SNEGSKA (reference sequence). V was cut by 6 bases and J by 1 base, with 12 bases left in between.

The rearrangement links TRBV7-2 to TRBJ1-4; D is unclear. Germline loops: CDR1 SGHTA, CDR2 FQGNSA. Deletions cut 0 bases from V and 7 bases from J, with 9 bases between. CDR3 size: 14 residues. The CDR3 nucleotides read TGTGCCAGCAGCTTAGCAGGGCGTTCTGAAAAACTGTTTTTT. Amino acid sequence: CASSLAGRSEKLFF.

The rearrangement links TRBV5-4 to TRBJ2-2, with D perhaps given as TRBD1 or TRBD2 (5 bases each). Germline CDR1 SGHNT, CDR2 YYREEE (reference sequence). CDR3 length equals 15 residues. Between the trimmed V and J ends, which lost 0 bases and 7 bases, there was a span of 13 bases. The CDR3 loop reads CASSLDQGGHGELFF. As DNA, the CDR3 is TGTGCCAGCAGCTTGGACCAGGGCGGGCACGGGGAGCTGTTTTTT.

This chain uses TRBV19 with TRBJ1-2, with 7 bases aligning to TRBD1. J lost 2 bases, V lost 0 bases, and 3 bases had no gene match. Germline V gene data show CDR1 as LNHDA and CDR2 as SQIVND (reference sequence). The CDR3 is 15 residues long. CDR3 sequence: CASSIDGQANYGYTF. CDR3 coding DNA: TGTGCCAGTAGTATAGATGGACAGGCGAACTATGGCTACACCTTC.

The chain has TRBV20-1 and TRBJ2-7; maybe TRBD2 (5 bases). Germline V gene data show CDR1 as DFQATT and CDR2 as SNEGSKA (reference sequence). V lost 6 bases and J lost 3, with 18 bases in between. The CDR3 is made up of 14 amino acids. CDR3 DNA sequence: TGCAGTGCAGAATCCCGGGAAAACCGCTACGAGCAGTACTTC. Protein: CSAESRENRYEQYF.

The genes are TRBV6-2 or TRBV6-3 and TRBJ1-3; D ambiguous. In germline, CDR1 is MNHEY, CDR2 SVGEGT. The CDR3 loop spans 15 amino acids. The ends were cut back, 4 bases at V and 9 bases at J, with 19 bases in the middle. The CDR3 DNA sequence: TGTGCCAGCAGTTTGAGGGCTGAGATCCGGATCACCATATATTTT. Translating it yields CASSLRAEIRITIYF.

V and J are TRBV6-5 and TRBJ1-4; D is perhaps TRBD1 (5 bases). The CDR3 runs to 13 residues. The V gene lost 7 bases and the J gene lost 5 bases, with 11 bases spanning the gap. CDR1 and CDR2 (germline): MNHEY, SVGAGI. As DNA, the CDR3 is TGTGCCAGCAAACAGGTCTTCAATGAAAAACTGTTTTTT. Amino acid sequence: CASKQVFNEKLFF.

The rearrangement joins TRBV24-1 to TRBJ2-2, with D possibly TRBD1 on 5 matching bases. Per the germline V gene, CDR1 is KGHDR and CDR2 is SFDVKD. V was pared by 7 bases and J by 5 bases, with 10 bases between. CDR3 size: 13 residues. Here the CDR3 DNA reads TGTGCCACCAGGTCAGGGCTGACCGGGGAGCTGTTTTTT. Protein sequence: CATRSGLTGELFF.

This rearrangement joins TRBV20-1 to TRBJ1-6; possible D gene TRBD1, 6 bases. Trimming removed 3 bases at V and 3 bases at J, with 12 bases between. The germline CDR1 and CDR2 sequences are DFQATT and SNEGSKA (reference sequence). This CDR3 contains 15 residues. CDR3 in amino acids: CSASTGAIYNSPLHF. CDR3 bases: TGCAGTGCTAGTACGGGGGCAATCTATAATTCACCCCTCCACTTT.

The chain employs TRBV5-1 and TRBJ1-2; D unresolved. Germline values: CDR1 SGHRS, CDR2 YFSETQ. The CDR3 has 12 residues. V lost 4 bases to trimming and J lost 4 bases, with 8 bases between them. The CDR3 region is CASSQSTYGYTF. The DNA of the CDR3 is TGCGCCAGCAGCCAAAGCACCTATGGCTACACCTTC.

V and J are TRBV15 and TRBJ1-4, with D possibly being TRBD1 (6 bases). CDR3 length equals 14 residues. V shed 5 bases and J shed 8 bases, with 15 bases lying between them. The germline gives CDR1 LNHNV, CDR2 YYDKDF (reference sequence). CDR3 region: CATSRDRSEEKLFF. Written as DNA, the CDR3 is TGTGCCACCAGCCGTGACAGGTCAGAGGAAAAACTGTTTTTT.